The clone carrying this T cell receptor (beta chain) was seen ten or more times. At the DNA level, this CDR3 is encoded by other sequences in the same sample as well. This sample is part of a study of shared clonotypes between healthy human individuals. Produced via immunoSEQ multiplex PCR; TCRdb's table is partial and in-frame only. The data contain fewer than 600,000 clones, about 85% of them singletons. Per the germline V gene, CDR1 is ENHRY and CDR2 is SYGVKD. Trimming left V 8 bases short and J 0 bases short, with 14 bases between. The CDR3 totals 15 residues. Around 100 million PBMCs went into genomic DNA for unsorted samples.

The TCR comes from a woman in her thirties or forties in good health. Some clones in this sample may be carry-over from other donors' samples. The sequencing sample was made of PBMCs. The chain recombines TRBV10-3 with TRBJ2-4; weak D call: TRBD1 (6 bases). The CDR3 sequence is CAISETGLAKNIQYF. The CDR3 nucleotides read TGTGCCATCTCCGAGACAGGCCTAGCCAAAAACATTCAGTACTTC.